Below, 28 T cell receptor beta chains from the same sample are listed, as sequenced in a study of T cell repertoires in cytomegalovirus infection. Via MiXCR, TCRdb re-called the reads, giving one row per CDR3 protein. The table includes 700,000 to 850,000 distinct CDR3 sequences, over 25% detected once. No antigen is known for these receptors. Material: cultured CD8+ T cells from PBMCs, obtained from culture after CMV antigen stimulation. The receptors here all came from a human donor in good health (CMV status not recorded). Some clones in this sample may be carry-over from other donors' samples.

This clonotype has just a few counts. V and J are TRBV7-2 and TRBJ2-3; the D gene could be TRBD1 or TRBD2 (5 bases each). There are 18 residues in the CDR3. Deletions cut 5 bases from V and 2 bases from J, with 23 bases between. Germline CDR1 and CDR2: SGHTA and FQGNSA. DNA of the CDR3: TGTGCCAGCAGCACTCCGGGCCCAGGGCGGGTCGTCACAGATACGCAGTATTTT. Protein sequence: CASSTPGPGRVVTDTQYF. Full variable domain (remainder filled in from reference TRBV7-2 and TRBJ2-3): GAGVSQSPSNKVTEKGKDVELRCDPISGHTALYWYRQSLGQGLEFLIYFQGNSAPDKSGLPSDRFSAERTGGSVSTLTIQRTQQEDSAVYLCASSTPGPGRVVTDTQYFGPGTRLTVL.

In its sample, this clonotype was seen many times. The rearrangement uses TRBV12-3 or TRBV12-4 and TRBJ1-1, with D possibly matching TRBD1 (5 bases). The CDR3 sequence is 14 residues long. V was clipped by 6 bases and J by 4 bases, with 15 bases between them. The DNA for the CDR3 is TGTGCCAGCAGCCTGGGGCGAGGGTTCACTGAAGCTTTCTTT. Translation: CASSLGRGFTEAFF.

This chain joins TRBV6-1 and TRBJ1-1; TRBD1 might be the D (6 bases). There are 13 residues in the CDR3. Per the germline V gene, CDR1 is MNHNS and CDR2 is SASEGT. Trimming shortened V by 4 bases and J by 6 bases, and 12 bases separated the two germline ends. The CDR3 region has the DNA TGTGCCAGCAGTGTTGGGGGGCCTTCTGAAGCTTTCTTT. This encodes CASSVGGPSEAFF.

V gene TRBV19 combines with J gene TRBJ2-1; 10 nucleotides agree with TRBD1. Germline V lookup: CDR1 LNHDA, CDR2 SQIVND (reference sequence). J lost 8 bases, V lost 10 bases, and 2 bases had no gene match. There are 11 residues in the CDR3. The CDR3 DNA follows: TGTGCCACGGGACAGGGGCATGAGCAGTTCTTC. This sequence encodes CATGQGHEQFF.

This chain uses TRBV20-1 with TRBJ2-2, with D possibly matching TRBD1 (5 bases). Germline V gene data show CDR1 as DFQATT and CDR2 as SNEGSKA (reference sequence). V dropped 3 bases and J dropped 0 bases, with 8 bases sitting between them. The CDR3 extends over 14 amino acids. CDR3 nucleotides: TGCAGTGCTAGGGACACCGCGAACACCGGGGAGCTGTTTTTT. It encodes CSARDTANTGELFF.

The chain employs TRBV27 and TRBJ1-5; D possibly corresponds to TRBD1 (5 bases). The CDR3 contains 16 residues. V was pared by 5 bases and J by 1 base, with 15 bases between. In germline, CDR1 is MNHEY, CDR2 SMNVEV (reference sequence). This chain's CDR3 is CASSLSGALSNQPQHF. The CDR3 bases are TGTGCCAGCAGTCTGTCCGGGGCACTGAGCAATCAGCCCCAGCATTTT.

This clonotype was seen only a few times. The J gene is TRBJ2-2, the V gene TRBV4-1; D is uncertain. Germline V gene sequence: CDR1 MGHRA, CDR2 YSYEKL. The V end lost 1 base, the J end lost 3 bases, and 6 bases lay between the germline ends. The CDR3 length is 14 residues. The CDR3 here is CASSQAVDTGELFF. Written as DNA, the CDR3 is TGCGCCAGCAGCCAAGCAGTTGACACCGGGGAGCTGTTTTTT.

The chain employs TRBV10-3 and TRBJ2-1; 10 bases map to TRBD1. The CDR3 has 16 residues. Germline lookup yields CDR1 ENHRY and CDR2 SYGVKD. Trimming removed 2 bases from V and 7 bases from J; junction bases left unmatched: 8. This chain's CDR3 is CAISEPDRGVGNEQFF. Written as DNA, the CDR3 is TGTGCCATCAGTGAGCCGGACAGGGGGGTGGGAAATGAGCAGTTCTTC.

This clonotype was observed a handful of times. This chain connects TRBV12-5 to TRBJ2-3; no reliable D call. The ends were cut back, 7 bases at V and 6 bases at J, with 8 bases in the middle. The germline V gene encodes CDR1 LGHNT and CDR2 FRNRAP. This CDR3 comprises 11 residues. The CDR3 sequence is CASAGLDTQYF. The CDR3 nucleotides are TGTGCTAGTGCCGGGCTGGATACGCAGTATTTT.

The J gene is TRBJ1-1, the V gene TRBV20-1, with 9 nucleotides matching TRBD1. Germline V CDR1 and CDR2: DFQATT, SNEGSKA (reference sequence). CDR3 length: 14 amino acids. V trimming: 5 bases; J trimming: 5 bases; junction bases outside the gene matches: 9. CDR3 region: CSAPGTGYMTEAFF. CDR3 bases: TGCAGTGCTCCCGGGACAGGGTATATGACTGAAGCTTTCTTT.

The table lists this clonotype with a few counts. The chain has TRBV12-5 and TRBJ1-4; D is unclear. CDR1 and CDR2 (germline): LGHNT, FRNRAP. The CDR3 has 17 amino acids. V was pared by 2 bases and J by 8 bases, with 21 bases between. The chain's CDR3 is CASGLSLEGEMKEKLFF. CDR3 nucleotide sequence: TGTGCTAGTGGTTTGTCCTTGGAAGGAGAAATGAAGGAAAAACTGTTTTTT.

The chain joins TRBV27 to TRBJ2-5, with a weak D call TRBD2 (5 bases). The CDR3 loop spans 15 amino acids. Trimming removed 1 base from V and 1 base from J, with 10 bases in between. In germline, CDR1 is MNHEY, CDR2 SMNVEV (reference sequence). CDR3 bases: TGTGCCAGCAGTTTATGGAGCGGTACCCAAGAGACCCAGTACTTC. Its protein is CASSLWSGTQETQYF.

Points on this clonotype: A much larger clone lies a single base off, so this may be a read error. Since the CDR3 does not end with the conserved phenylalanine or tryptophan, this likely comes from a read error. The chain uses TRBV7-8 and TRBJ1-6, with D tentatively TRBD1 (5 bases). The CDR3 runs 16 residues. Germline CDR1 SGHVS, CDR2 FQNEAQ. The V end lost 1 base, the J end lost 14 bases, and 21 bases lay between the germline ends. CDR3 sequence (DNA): TGTGCCAGCAGCTTAGGTGGCGGGCAGGGCCTAGGCACCCTCCACCTT. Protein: CASSLGGGQGLGTLHL.

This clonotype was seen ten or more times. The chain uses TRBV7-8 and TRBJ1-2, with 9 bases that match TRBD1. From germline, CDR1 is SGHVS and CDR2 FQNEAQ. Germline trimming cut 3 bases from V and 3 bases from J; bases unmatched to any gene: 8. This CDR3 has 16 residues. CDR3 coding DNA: TGTGCCAGCAGCTTCCCGGACAGGGGTAGGGACTATGGCTACACCTTC. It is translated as CASSFPDRGRDYGYTF. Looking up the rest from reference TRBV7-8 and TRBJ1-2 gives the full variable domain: GAGVSQSPRYKVAKRGQDVALRCDPISGHVSLFWYQQALGQGPEFLTYFQNEAQLDKSGLPSDRFFAERPEGSVSTLKIQRTQQEDSAVYLCASSFPDRGRDYGYTFGSGTRLTVV.

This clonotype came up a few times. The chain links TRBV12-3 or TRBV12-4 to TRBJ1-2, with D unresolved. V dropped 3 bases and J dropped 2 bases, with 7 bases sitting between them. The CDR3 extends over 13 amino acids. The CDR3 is CASSFYSNYGYTF. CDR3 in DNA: TGTGCCAGCAGTTTTTACAGCAACTATGGCTACACCTTC.

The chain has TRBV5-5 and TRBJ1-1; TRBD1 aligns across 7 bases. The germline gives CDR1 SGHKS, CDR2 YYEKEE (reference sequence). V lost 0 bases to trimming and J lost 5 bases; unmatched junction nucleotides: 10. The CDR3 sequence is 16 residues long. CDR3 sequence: CASSLGQGGWLTEAFF. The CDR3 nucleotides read TGTGCCAGCAGCTTGGGTCAGGGGGGGTGGTTAACTGAAGCTTTCTTT.

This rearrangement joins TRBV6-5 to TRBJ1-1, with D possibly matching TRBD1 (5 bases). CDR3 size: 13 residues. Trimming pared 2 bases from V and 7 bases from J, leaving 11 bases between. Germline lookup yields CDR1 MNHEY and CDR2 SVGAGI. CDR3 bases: TGTGCCAGCAGTTACCCTGGGGGTATTGAAGCTTTCTTT. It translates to CASSYPGGIEAFF.

CDR3 amino acids: CASSEPRVSGTYNEQFF. CDR3 bases: TGTGCCAGCAGTGAACCCCGGGTTAGCGGGACCTACAATGAGCAGTTCTTC. The rearrangement links TRBV25-1 to TRBJ2-1, with 8 positions matching TRBD2. This CDR3 region has 17 residues. After removal of 2 bases from V and 2 bases from J, the junction contained 8 bases not matched to a gene. Germline V lookup: CDR1 MGHDK, CDR2 SYGVNS.

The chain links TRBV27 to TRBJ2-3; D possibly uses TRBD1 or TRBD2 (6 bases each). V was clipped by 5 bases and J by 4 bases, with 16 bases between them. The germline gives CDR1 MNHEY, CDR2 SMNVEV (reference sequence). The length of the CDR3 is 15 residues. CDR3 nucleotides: TGTGCCAGCAGTAATGGGTGGGGGGCGGCAGATACGCAGTATTTT. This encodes CASSNGWGAADTQYF.

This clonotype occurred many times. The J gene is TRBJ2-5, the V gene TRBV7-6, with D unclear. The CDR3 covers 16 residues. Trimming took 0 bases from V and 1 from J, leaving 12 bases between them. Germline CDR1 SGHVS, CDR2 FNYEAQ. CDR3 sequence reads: CASSLAPRSPQETQYF. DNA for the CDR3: TGTGCCAGCAGCTTAGCGCCAAGGTCCCCCCAAGAGACCCAGTACTTC.

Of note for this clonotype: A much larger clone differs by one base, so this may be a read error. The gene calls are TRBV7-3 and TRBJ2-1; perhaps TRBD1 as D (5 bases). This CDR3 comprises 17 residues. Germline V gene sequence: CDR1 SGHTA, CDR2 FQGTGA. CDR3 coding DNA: TGTACCAGCAGCTTACCAATTGAACGAAGGGGCTACAATGAGCAGTTCTTC. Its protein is CTSSLPIERRGYNEQFF.

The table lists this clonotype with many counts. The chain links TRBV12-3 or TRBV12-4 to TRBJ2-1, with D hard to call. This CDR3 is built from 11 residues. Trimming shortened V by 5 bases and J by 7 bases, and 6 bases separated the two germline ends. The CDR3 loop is CASSDSNEQFF. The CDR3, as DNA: TGTGCCAGCAGTGACTCGAATGAGCAGTTCTTC.

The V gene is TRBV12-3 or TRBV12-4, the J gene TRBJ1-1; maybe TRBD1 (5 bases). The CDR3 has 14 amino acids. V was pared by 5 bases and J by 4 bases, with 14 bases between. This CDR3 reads CASSPQGESTEAFF. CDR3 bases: TGTGCCAGCAGTCCTCAGGGCGAGAGCACTGAAGCTTTCTTT.

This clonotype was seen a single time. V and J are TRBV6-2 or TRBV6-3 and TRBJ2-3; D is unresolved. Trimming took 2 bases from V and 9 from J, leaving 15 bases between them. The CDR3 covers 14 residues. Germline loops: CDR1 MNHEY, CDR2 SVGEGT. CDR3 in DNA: TGTGCCAGCAGTTACGTACATCCGGCGGCGACGCAGTATTTT. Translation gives CASSYVHPAATQYF.

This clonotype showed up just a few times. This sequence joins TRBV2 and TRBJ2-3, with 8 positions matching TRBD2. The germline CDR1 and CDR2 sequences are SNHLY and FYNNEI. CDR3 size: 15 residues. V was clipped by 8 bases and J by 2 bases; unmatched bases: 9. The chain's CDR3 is CASVIPGLDTDTQYF. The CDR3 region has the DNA TGTGCCAGCGTTATACCGGGACTAGACACAGATACGCAGTATTTT.

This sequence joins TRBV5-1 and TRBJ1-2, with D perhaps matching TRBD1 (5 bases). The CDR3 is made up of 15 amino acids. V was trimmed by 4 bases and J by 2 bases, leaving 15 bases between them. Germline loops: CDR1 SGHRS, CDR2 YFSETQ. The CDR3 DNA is TGCGCCAGCAGCGCGGCCGGGACGGCAAACTATGGCTACACCTTC. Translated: CASSAAGTANYGYTF.

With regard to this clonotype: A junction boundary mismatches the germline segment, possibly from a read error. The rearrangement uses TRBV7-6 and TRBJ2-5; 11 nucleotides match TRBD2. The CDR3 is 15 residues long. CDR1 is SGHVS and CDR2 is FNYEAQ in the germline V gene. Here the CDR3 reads CAGRPELAGEETQYF. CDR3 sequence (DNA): TGTGCCGGCAGACCCGAACTAGCGGGGGAAGAGACCCAGTACTTC.

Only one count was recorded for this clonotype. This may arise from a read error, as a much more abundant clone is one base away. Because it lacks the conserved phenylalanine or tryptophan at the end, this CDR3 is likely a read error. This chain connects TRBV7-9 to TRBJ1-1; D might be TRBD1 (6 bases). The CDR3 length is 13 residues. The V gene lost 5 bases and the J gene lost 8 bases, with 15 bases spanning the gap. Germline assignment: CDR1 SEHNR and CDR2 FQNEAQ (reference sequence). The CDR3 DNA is TGTGCCAGCAGCCCGGGGGCGTCTGCGGAAGCTTTCTCT. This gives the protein CASSPGASAEAFS.